This TCR beta chain was retrieved from a study of cytomegalovirus exposure and HLA in healthy donors. Study conclusions and caveats: Per a prior analysis, the majority of TCR beta V segments were productive roughly 87% or roughly 30% of the time.

Researchers ran the PCR with 60 Vbeta and 13 Jbeta primers. Clones were sequenced by immunoSEQ multiplex PCR, and TCRdb holds only the in-frame ones, with some missing. The table includes 250,000 to 350,000 clones, just over 85% detected once. On this clone itself: Its antigen remains unknown.

Per germline, CDR1 SGDLS and CDR2 YYNGEE. The CDR3 runs 15 residues. The ends lost 0 bases at V and 5 bases at J; junction bases unmatched: 7. The sequenced sample was PBMCs. V is TRBV9 and J is TRBJ2-5; 7 nucleotides line up with TRBD2. The clonotype comes from a man aged 40-49 years in good health and CMV-seropositive. Here the CDR3 reads CASSVAGGGTETQYF. In nucleotides, the CDR3 is TGTGCCAGCAGCGTAGCTGGGGGGGGGACGGAGACCCAGTACTTC.